This T cell receptor beta chain derives from a study of blood T cell repertoires in COVID-19. About the research overall: Specimens from acute and convalescent COVID-19 originated in the United States, Italy and Spain.

TCRdb keeps only in-frame clones here, not all; method: immunoSEQ multiplex PCR. The sample lists fewer than 400,000 clones, 87% occurring once. Individuals aged 18 to 89 years were recruited from approximately 22 US areas. Grouping used clinical history reported by participants in a survey and questionnaire. Germline V gene lookup returns CDR1 SEHNR and CDR2 FQNEAQ (reference sequence). The V and J ends lost 5 bases and 3 bases respectively, with 13 bases between them. The CDR3 is 14 residues long. The TCR originated in a woman aged 45-60 years who had recovered from COVID-19. The specimen was PBMCs or T cells enriched from blood (not recorded which). This chain links TRBV7-9 with TRBJ1-2; perhaps TRBD1 as D (5 bases). In nucleotides, the CDR3 is TGTGCCAGCAGCGCCCGACAGAACCACTATGGCTACACCTTC. This sequence encodes CASSARQNHYGYTF. Filled out from reference TRBV7-9 and TRBJ1-2, the complete variable domain reads DTGVSQNPRHKITKRGQNVTFRCDPISEHNRLYWYRQTLGQGPEFLTYFQNEAQLEKSRLLSDRFSAERPKGSFSTLEIQRTEQGDSAMYLCASSARQNHYGYTFGSGTRLTVV.